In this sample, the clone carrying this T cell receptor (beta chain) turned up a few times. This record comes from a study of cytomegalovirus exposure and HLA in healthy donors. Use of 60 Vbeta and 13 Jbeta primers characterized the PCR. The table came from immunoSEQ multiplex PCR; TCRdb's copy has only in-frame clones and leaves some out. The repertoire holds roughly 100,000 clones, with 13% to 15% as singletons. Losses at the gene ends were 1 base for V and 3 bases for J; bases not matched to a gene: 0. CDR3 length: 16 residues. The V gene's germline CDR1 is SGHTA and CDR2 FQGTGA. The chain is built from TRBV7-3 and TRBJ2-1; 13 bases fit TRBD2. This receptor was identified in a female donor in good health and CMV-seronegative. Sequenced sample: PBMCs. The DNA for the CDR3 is TGTGCCAGCAGCTTAAGGACTAGCGGGAGCTACAATGAGCAGTTCTTC. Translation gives CASSLRTSGSYNEQFF. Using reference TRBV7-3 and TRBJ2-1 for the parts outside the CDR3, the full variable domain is GAGVSQTPSNKVTEKGKYVELRCDPISGHTALYWYRQSLGQGPEFLIYFQGTGAADDSGLPNDRFFAVRPEGSVSTLKIQRTERGDSAVYLCASSLRTSGSYNEQFFGPGTRLTVL.